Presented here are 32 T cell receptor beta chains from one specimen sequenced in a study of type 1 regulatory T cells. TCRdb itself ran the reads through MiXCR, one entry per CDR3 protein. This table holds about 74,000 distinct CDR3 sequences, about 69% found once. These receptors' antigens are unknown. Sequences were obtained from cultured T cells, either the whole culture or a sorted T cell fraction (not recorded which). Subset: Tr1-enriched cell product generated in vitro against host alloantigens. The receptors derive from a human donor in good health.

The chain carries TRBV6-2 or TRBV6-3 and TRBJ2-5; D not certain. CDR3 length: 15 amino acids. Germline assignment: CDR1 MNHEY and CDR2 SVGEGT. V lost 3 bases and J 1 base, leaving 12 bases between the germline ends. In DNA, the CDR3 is TGTGCCAGCAGTTATTTTTCGGGCCCCCAAGAGACCCAGTACTTC. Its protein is CASSYFSGPQETQYF.

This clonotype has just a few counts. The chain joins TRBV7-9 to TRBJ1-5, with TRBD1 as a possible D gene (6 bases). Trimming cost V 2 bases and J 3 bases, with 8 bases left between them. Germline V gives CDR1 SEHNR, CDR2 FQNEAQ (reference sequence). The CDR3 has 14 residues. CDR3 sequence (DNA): TGTGCCAGCAGCTTAACAGGGTACAATCAGCCCCAGCATTTT. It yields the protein CASSLTGYNQPQHF.

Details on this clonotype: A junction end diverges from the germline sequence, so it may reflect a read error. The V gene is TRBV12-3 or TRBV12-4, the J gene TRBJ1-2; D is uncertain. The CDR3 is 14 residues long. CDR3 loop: CASSLAVQNYGHTF. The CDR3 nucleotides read TGTGCCAGCAGTTTAGCGGTGCAGAACTATGGCCACACCTTC.

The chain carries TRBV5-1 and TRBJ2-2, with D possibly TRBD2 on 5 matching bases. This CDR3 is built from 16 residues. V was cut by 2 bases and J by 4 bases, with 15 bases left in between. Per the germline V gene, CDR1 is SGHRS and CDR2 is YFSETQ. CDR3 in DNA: TGCGCCAGCAGCTTCGGGAACCAGCGAGGCACCGGGGAGCTGTTTTTT. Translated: CASSFGNQRGTGELFF.

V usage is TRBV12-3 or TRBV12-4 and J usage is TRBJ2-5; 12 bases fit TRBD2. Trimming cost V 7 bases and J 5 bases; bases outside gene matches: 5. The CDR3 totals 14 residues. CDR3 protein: CASKPSGRGETQYF. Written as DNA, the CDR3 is TGTGCCAGCAAACCTAGCGGGAGGGGTGAGACCCAGTACTTC.

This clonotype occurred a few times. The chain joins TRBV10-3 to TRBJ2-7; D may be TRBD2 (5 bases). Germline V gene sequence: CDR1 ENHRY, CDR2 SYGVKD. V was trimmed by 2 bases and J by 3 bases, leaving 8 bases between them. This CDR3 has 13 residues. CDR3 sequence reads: CAISELEGYEQYF. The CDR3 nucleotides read TGTGCCATCAGTGAGCTCGAGGGCTACGAGCAGTACTTC.

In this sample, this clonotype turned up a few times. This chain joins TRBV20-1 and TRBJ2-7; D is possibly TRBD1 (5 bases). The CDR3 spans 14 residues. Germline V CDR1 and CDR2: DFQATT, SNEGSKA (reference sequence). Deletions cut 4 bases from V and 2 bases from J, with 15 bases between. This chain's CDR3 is CSATLRGSTYEQYF. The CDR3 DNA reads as TGCAGTGCTACTTTAAGGGGCTCGACCTACGAGCAGTACTTC.

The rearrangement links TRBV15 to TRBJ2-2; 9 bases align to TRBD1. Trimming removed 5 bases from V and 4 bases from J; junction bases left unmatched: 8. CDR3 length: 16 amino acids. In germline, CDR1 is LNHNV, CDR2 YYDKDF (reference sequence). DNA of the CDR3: TGTGCCACCAGCTATCCGGGACAGGGCGTCACCGGGGAGCTGTTTTTT. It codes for CATSYPGQGVTGELFF.

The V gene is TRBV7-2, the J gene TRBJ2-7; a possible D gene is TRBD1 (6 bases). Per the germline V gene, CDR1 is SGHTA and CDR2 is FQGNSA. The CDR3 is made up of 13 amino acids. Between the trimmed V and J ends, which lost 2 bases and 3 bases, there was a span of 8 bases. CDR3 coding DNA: TGTGCCAGCAGCTTAACAGGGAACTACGAGCAGTACTTC. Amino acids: CASSLTGNYEQYF.

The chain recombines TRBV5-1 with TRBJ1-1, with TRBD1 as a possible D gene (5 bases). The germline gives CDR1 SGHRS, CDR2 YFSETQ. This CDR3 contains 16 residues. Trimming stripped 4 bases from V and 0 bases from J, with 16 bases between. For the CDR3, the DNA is TGCGCCAGCAGCCCTTCAGGGCACGAAATGAACACTGAAGCTTTCTTT. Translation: CASSPSGHEMNTEAFF.

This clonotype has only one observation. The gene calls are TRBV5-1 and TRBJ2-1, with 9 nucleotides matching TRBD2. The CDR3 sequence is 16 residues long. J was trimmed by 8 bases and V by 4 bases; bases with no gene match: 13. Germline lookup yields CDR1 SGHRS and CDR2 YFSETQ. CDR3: CASSAFGAGGFDEQFF. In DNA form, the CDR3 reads TGCGCCAGCAGCGCGTTCGGGGCGGGAGGGTTCGATGAGCAGTTCTTC.

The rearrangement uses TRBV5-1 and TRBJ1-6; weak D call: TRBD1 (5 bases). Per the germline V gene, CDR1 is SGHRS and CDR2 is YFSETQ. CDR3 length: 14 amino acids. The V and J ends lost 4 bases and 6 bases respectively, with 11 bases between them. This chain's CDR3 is CASSAGTVNSPLHF. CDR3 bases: TGCGCCAGCAGCGCCGGGACGGTTAATTCACCCCTCCACTTT.

CDR3 nucleotide sequence: TGTGCCAGCAGCGCCTTCAGTGGGCTCGAGACCCAGTACTTC. Residues: CASSAFSGLETQYF. The rearrangement uses TRBV9 and TRBJ2-5; unclear D gene. The germline V and J ends were trimmed by 3 bases and 5 bases, with 14 bases remaining between them. Germline V gene sequence: CDR1 SGDLS, CDR2 YYNGEE. This CDR3 has 14 amino acids.

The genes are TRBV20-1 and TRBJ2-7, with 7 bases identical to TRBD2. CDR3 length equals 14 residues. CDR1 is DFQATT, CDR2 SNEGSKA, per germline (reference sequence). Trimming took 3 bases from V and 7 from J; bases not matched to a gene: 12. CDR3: CSASRTRPPVEQYF. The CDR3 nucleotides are TGCAGTGCTAGTAGGACTAGACCTCCGGTGGAGCAGTACTTC.

CDR3 region: CASSQSRQGDVSPLHF. CDR3 nucleotides: TGCGCCAGCAGTCAAAGCCGACAGGGGGACGTCTCACCCCTCCACTTT. V is TRBV23-1 and J is TRBJ1-6, with 9 bases that match TRBD1. TRBV23-1 is reported as an ORF; its role is uncertain. V shed 2 bases and J 10 bases; nucleotides not matched to a gene: 9. The CDR3 runs to 16 residues.

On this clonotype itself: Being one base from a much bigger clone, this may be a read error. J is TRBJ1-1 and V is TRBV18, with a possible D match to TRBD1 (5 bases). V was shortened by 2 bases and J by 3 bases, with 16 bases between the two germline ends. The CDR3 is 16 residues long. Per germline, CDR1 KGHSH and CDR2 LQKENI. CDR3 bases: TGTGCCAGCTCACCATTACCGTTGTCGGGGGACACTGAAGCTTTCTTT. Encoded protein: CASSPLPLSGDTEAFF. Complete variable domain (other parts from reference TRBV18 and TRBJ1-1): NAGVMQNPRHLVRRRGQEARLRCSPMKGHSHVYWYRQLPEEGLKFMVYLQKENIIDESGMPKERFSAEFPKEGPSILRIQQVVRGDSAAYFCASSPLPLSGDTEAFFGQGTRLTVV.

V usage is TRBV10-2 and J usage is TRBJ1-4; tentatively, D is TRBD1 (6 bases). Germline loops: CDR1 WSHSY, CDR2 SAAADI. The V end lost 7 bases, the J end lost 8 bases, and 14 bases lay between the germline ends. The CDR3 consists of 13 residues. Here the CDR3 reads CASTTGWGEKLFF. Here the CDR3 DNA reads TGCGCCAGCACAACAGGGTGGGGAGAAAAACTGTTTTTT.

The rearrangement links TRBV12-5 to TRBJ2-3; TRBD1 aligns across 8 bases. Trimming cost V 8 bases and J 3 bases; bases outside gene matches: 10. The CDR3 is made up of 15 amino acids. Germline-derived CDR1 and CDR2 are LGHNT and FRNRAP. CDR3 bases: TGTGCTAGTACCATCGCAGGGGGCATGACAGATACGCAGTATTTT. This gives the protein CASTIAGGMTDTQYF.

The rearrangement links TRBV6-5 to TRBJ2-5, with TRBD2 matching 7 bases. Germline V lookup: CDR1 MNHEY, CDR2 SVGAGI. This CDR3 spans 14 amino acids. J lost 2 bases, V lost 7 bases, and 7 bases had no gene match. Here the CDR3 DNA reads TGTGCCAGCACTGCGGCTAGCGGACAAGAGACCCAGTACTTC. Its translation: CASTAASGQETQYF.

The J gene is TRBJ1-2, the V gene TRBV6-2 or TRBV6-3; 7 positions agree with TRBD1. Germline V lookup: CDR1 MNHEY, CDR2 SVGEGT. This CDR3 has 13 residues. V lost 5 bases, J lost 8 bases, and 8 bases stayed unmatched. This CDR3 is CASSTLTGIGYTF. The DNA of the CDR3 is TGTGCCAGCAGTACTTTGACAGGGATCGGCTACACCTTC.

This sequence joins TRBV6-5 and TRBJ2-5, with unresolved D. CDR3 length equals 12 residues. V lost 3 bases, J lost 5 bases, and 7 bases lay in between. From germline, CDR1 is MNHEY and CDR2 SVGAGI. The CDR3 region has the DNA TGTGCCAGCAGTTATATTGGGGAGACCCAGTACTTC. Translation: CASSYIGETQYF.

The CDR3 DNA follows: TGCAGTGCTAGAGACTCTCTCCGGGCCAACGTCCTGACTTTC. It yields the protein CSARDSLRANVLTF. V usage is TRBV20-1 and J usage is TRBJ2-6; D not resolved. This CDR3 has 14 residues. Trimming stripped 0 bases from V and 5 bases from J, with 8 bases between. Germline lookup yields CDR1 DFQATT and CDR2 SNEGSKA (reference sequence).

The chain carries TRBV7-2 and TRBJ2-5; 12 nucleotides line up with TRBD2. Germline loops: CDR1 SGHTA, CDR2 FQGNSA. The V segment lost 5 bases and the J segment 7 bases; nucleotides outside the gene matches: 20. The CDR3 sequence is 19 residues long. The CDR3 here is CASSAKTVTSGRVMLTQYF. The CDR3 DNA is TGTGCCAGCAGCGCGAAAACCGTGACTAGCGGGAGAGTTATGTTGACCCAGTACTTC.

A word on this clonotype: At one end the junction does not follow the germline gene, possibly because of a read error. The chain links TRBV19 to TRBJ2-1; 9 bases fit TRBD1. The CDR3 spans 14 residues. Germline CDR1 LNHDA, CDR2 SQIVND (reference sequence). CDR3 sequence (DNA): TGTGCCAGCAGTACGCGGACAGGGGACAATGAGCAGTTCTTC. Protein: CASSTRTGDNEQFF.

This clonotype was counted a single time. The CDR3 bases are TGCAGTGCTACAACTGGGGGCGTCAATGAGCAGTTCTTC. Protein: CSATTGGVNEQFF. This sequence joins TRBV20-1 and TRBJ2-1; possibly TRBD1 for D (6 bases). This CDR3 comprises 13 residues. In germline, CDR1 is DFQATT, CDR2 SNEGSKA (reference sequence). V lost 4 bases and J lost 6, with 13 bases in between.

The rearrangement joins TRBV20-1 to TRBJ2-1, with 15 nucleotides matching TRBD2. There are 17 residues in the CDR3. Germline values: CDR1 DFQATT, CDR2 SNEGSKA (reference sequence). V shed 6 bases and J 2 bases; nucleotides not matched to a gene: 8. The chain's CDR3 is CSAPTGLAGGPYNEQFF. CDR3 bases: TGCAGTGCCCCAACCGGACTAGCGGGAGGGCCCTACAATGAGCAGTTCTTC.

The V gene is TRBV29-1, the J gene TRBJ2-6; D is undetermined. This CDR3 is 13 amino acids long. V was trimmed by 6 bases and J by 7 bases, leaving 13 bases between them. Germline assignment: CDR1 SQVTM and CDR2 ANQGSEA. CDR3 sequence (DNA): TGCAGCGTGGCTACCCCTCGTGCCAACGTCCTGACTTTC. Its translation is CSVATPRANVLTF. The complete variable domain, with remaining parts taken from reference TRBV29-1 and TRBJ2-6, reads SAVISQKPSRDICQRGTSLTIQCQVDSQVTMMFWYRQQPGQSLTLIATANQGSEATYESGFVIDKFPISRPNLTFSTLTVSNMSPEDSSIYLCSVATPRANVLTFGAGSRLTVL.

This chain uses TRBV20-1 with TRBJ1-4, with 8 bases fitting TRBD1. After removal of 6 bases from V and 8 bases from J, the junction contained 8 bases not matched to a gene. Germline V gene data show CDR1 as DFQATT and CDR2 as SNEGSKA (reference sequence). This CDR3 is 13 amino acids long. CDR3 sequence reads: CSARQGIWEKLFF. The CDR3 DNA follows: TGCAGTGCCAGACAGGGGATTTGGGAAAAACTGTTTTTT.

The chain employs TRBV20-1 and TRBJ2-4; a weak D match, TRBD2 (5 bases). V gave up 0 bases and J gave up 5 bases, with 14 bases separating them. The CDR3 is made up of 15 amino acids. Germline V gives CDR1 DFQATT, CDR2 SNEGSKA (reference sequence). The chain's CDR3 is CSARDLLAGENIQYF. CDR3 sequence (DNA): TGCAGTGCTAGAGATCTCCTAGCCGGGGAAAACATTCAGTACTTC.

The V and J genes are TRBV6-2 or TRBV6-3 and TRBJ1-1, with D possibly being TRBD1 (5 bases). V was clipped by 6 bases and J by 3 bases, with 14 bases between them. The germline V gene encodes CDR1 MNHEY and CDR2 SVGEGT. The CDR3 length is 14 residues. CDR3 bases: TGTGCCAGCAGCGACCGGGACCGAGACACTGAAGCTTTCTTT. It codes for CASSDRDRDTEAFF.

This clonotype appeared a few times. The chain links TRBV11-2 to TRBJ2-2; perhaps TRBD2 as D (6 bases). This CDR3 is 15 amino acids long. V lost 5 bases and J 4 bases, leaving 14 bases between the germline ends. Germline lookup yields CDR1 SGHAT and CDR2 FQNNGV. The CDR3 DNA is TGTGCCAGCAGCCTCCTACCGGGGGTCACCGGGGAGCTGTTTTTT. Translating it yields CASSLLPGVTGELFF.

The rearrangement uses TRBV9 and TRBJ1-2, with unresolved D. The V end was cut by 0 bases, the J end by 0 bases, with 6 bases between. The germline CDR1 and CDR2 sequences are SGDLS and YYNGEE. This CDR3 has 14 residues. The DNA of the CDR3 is TGTGCCAGCAGCGTAGACGGGGCTAACTATGGCTACACCTTC. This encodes CASSVDGANYGYTF.